This TCR beta chain was captured by sequencing in a study of T cells in Graves' hyperthyroidism and ophthalmopathy (dated by TCRdb to about 2019). As for the study more broadly: Peripheral blood was collected at initial diagnosis, before any treatment. Following sampling, methimazole starting at 30 mg daily was given to hyperthyroidism patients, and high-dose intravenous methylprednisolone was given to ophthalmopathy patients. The study also compared thyroid tissue and blood T-cell repertoires from about six Graves' hyperthyroidism patients. According to the paper, TCR Vbeta CDR3 sequencing was carried out on approximately 140 peripheral blood samples, which came from approximately 43 ophthalmopathy, roughly 75 hyperthyroidism and approximately 17 progressor patients. A discovery cohort of approximately 97 patients, 43 with Graves' ophthalmopathy and 55 to 60 with stable Graves' hyperthyroidism, was used to find distinguishing TCR V-J signatures. Whether ophthalmopathy could be predicted prospectively was tested in an independent validation cohort made up of some 20 hyperthyroidism patients plus 17 patients who later progressed to ophthalmopathy. For training and testing, the approximately 97 patients in the discovery cohort were randomly divided in a 7:3 ratio. Overall study outcomes, separate from this receptor: Ophthalmopathy was separated from stable hyperthyroidism by a 13 V-J signature model, with roughly 88% sensitivity and approximately 84% specificity obtained in cross-validation and 80%/75% obtained in testing. No statistical method was used to fix the sample size in advance, and group allocation was not hidden from the investigators. Most expanded thyroid clonotypes (frequency above 0.001) were also detected in blood, a finding suggesting that blood repertoires may reflect thyroid immune responses. In validation, progression to ophthalmopathy was predicted by the model with more than 65% sensitivity and roughly 76% specificity, a median of 6.5 months before onset.

Stable Graves' hyperthyroidism was defined as the absence of progression to ophthalmopathy over 18 months of follow-up. Hyperthyroidism patients were aged 18 to 65 years and newly diagnosed, with disease duration of less than 2 months. The study excluded patients with uncontrolled infections, other autoimmune diseases, pregnancy or lactation. Diagnoses were established on the basis of clinical symptoms, serum thyroxine and TRAb, thyroid ultrasound, and orbital computed tomography. Ficoll-Paque density gradient centrifugation was used to isolate PBMCs from 8.5 to 10 ml of fresh peripheral blood. Trizol reagent was used to extract total RNA, and RNA quality was then checked on an Agilent 2100 Bioanalyzer. The CDR3 spans 15 residues, from the cysteine through the phenylalanine. The only DNA kept is the CDR3, 45 bases in frame from the first base. CDR1 and CDR2, looked up from the germline V gene (reference sequence), are DFQATT and SNEGSKA. The trim is 0 bases for V and 0 bases for J, with a gap of 9 bases between the germline ends.

This clonotype was seen at least ten times. No antigen is known for it. Per-base qualities were not stored, and no clone one base away is much larger. The TCR beta CDR3 regions were amplified from RNA transcripts. The TCR CDR3 was subjected to a first round of RT-PCR using the HTBI primer set and the Qiagen OneStep RT-PCR kit. The libraries were constructed in a second round of multiplex PCR and then size-selected and purified. The libraries were sequenced on an Illumina HiSeq2000 using paired-end 100 bp reads. The original pipeline was this. SOAPnuke was used to process the raw data, with reads discarded if the reads contained adapters or uncalled bases, had a mean Phred below 15, or lacked an exact constant-primer or identifier match. COPE v1.2.5 was used to merge high-quality paired reads, and clonotypes were defined as unique nucleotide sequences. MiTCR v1.1 was used to align clonotypes to the IMGT TRBV, TRBD and TRBJ reference segments. Only V-J combinations with frequency above 0.0001, covering 99% to 99.2% of repertoires, were analysed. The TCS score was defined as the ratio of F50 (clonal expansion) to E x V (chaos), calculated using BLOSUM62-based TCRdist between CDR3 peptides within each V-J. Welch's t-statistics and random forest reduced some 510 V-J features to about 13, which were used in a naive Bayes classifier (R e1071). TCRdb ran its own pipeline on the public reads, namely fastp trimming at Q25 and MiXCR clone calling, and kept in-frame beta chains. Rows with one shared CDR3 protein collapse into an entry with the most common genes and DNA. TCRdb's processing, not the study's, gives the V and J calls here. In all, the sample holds roughly 300,000 distinct CDR3 sequences, and 20% to 25% of those were seen once. Around half of the sample comes from the top ten.

Input material: blood. The sequence is built from TRBV20-1 and TRBJ2-1, with the D gene call left open. The TCR sequence derives from a woman aged 45-60 years with Graves' hyperthyroidism. DNA sequence: TGCAGTGCTAGAGACAGGTGGGGCTCCTACAATGAGCAGTTCTTC. Translated, it gives CSARDRWGSYNEQFF.